This entry lists 30 T cell receptor beta chains sequenced from one sample in a study of blood T cells in healthy people across ages. Together with a sample-barcoded 5' primer, a J-beta primer mix was included in a second PCR lasting about 7 to 11 cycles. TCRdb reanalysed the 5' RACE reads using MiXCR and keeps one entry per CDR3 protein. This table has approximately 800,000 distinct CDR3 sequences, about 53% appearing once. Sequencing was carried out using blood. Receptor source: a man at least 80 years old in good health.

The chain recombines TRBV30 with TRBJ2-1; TRBD2 matches at 7 bases. The CDR3 consists of 15 residues. Germline-derived CDR1 and CDR2 are GTSNPN and SVGIG (reference sequence). The V segment lost 5 bases and the J segment 0 bases; nucleotides outside the gene matches: 7. CDR3 nucleotides: TGTGCCTGGTCAGAGAGACTAGCCTCCTACAATGAGCAGTTCTTC. This sequence encodes CAWSERLASYNEQFF. The variable domain in full, with the rest retrieved from reference TRBV30 and TRBJ2-1, is SQTIHQWPATLVQPVGSPLSLECTVEGTSNPNLYWYRQAAGRGLQLLFYSVGIGQISSEVPQNLSASRPQDRQFILSSKKLLLSDSGFYLCAWSERLASYNEQFFGPGTRLTVL.

The gene calls are TRBV6-1 and TRBJ1-2, with D unresolved. The CDR3 spans 13 residues. Trimming shortened V by 0 bases and J by 2 bases, and 4 bases separated the two germline ends. Germline assignment: CDR1 MNHNS and CDR2 SASEGT. CDR3 sequence: CASSEAGNYGYTF. DNA of the CDR3: TGTGCCAGCAGTGAAGCTGGGAACTATGGCTACACCTTC.

This chain uses TRBV12-3 or TRBV12-4 with TRBJ2-6; D not resolved. V shed 4 bases and J shed 0 bases, with 10 bases lying between them. The CDR3 totals 16 residues. DNA of the CDR3: TGTGCCAGCAGTTACGGCACGGTCTCTGGGGCCAACGTCCTGACTTTC. Protein: CASSYGTVSGANVLTF.

The chain couples TRBV2 to TRBJ2-1; D remains unclear. Between the trimmed V and J ends, which lost 7 bases and 2 bases, there was a span of 12 bases. Germline V gene sequence: CDR1 SNHLY, CDR2 FYNNEI. This CDR3 region has 14 residues. The CDR3 nucleotides are TGTGCCAGCAACGCGGACGGTCCCTACAATGAGCAGTTCTTC. It codes for CASNADGPYNEQFF.

This clonotype came up a few times. The V and J genes are TRBV24-1 and TRBJ2-1, with a possible D match to TRBD1 (5 bases). Per germline, CDR1 KGHDR and CDR2 SFDVKD. The CDR3 contains 16 residues. V lost 1 base and J 6 bases, leaving 15 bases between the germline ends. Written as DNA, the CDR3 is TGTGCCACCAGTGATTTCGGGCAGGGCAGAGGCAATGAGCAGTTCTTC. Amino acid sequence: CATSDFGQGRGNEQFF.

The chain is built from TRBV7-2 and TRBJ2-1, with D perhaps being TRBD1 or TRBD2 (7 bases each). The V end was cut by 5 bases, the J end by 2 bases, with 16 bases between. Germline V gene lookup returns CDR1 SGHTA and CDR2 FQGNSA. CDR3 length: 16 residues. For the CDR3, the DNA is TGTGCCAGCAGCACCCTGGGGAGGGGGCCCTACAATGAGCAGTTCTTC. Amino acid sequence: CASSTLGRGPYNEQFF.

The chain carries TRBV20-1 and TRBJ1-4, with 12 nucleotides matching TRBD1. With V trimmed by 6 bases and J by 8 bases, 7 bases remained unmatched. CDR1 DFQATT and CDR2 SNEGSKA come from the germline V gene (reference sequence). The CDR3 length is 14 residues. CDR3 DNA sequence: TGCAGTGCAGTCCACGGGACAGGGGGCGAAAAACTGTTTTTT. Translating gives CSAVHGTGGEKLFF.

J is TRBJ2-1 and V is TRBV20-1, with 10 nucleotides matching TRBD2. Trimming removed 6 bases from V and 9 bases from J; junction bases left unmatched: 14. Germline V CDR1 and CDR2: DFQATT, SNEGSKA (reference sequence). The CDR3 contains 15 residues. The CDR3 loop reads CSAGGLAGVGSEQFF. The CDR3 nucleotides read TGCAGTGCAGGGGGGCTAGCGGGAGTTGGCAGTGAGCAGTTCTTC.

The genes are TRBV3-1 and TRBJ2-4, with D hard to call. Matching the DNA end better, TRBJ2-7 makes the J call doubtful. This CDR3 is built from 13 residues. The germline V gene has CDR1 LGHDT and CDR2 YNNKEL (reference sequence). CDR3 loop: CASSQASVYEQYF. The CDR3 nucleotides read TGTGCCAGCAGCCAAGCGTCTGTCTACGAGCAGTACTTC.

The CDR3 is CASSLLPGGRTEAFF. CDR3 DNA: TGTGCCAGCAGCTTACTGCCAGGGGGTCGGACTGAAGCTTTCTTT. The chain has TRBV11-2 and TRBJ1-1; 7 positions agree with TRBD1. V was pared by 2 bases and J by 5 bases, with 8 bases of the junction left unmatched. This CDR3 region has 15 residues. Germline assignment: CDR1 SGHAT and CDR2 FQNNGV.

This clonotype was observed a few times. The rearrangement joins TRBV7-9 to TRBJ2-1, with unresolved D. CDR3 length equals 13 residues. CDR1 and CDR2 from the germline V gene are SEHNR and FQNEAQ (reference sequence). V lost 1 base and J 12 bases, leaving 13 bases between the germline ends. The CDR3 bases are TGTGCCAGCAGCTTAGGAGCTAACCCGTGGCAGTTCTTC. This codes for CASSLGANPWQFF. The variable domain in full, completed from reference TRBV7-9 and TRBJ2-1, reads DTGVSQNPRHKITKRGQNVTFRCDPISEHNRLYWYRQTLGQGPEFLTYFQNEAQLEKSRLLSDRFSAERPKGSFSTLEIQRTEQGDSAMYLCASSLGANPWQFFGPGTRLTVL.

This chain links TRBV2 with TRBJ1-4; weak D call: TRBD1 (6 bases). Germline lookup yields CDR1 SNHLY and CDR2 FYNNEI. This CDR3 has 14 residues. V lost 6 bases to trimming and J lost 7 bases, with 15 bases between them. CDR3 in amino acids: CASRENRVGEKLFF. As DNA, the CDR3 is TGTGCCAGCAGGGAAAACAGGGTCGGTGAAAAACTGTTTTTT.

This chain uses TRBV29-1 with TRBJ2-3, with 12 bases that match TRBD2. Looked up from germline, CDR1 is SQVTM and CDR2 is ANQGSEA. V dropped 3 bases and J dropped 4; count of bases not matched to a gene: 2. The CDR3 runs to 14 residues. The CDR3: CSVETSGSADTQYF. The CDR3 nucleotides are TGCAGCGTTGAGACTAGCGGGAGTGCAGATACGCAGTATTTT.

This clonotype was seen a few times. The chain employs TRBV7-2 and TRBJ1-5; no clear D. Trimming removed 2 bases from V and 2 bases from J, with 7 bases in between. This CDR3 spans 14 amino acids. CDR1 and CDR2 from the germline V gene are SGHTA and FQGNSA. CDR3 region: CASSLLDGNQPQHF. The CDR3 DNA is TGTGCCAGCAGCTTACTGGACGGCAATCAGCCCCAGCATTTT.

This clonotype was observed a few times. The chain is built from TRBV29-1 and TRBJ2-7; 10 bases match TRBD2. V lost 7 bases to trimming and J lost 3 bases; unmatched junction nucleotides: 9. The CDR3 contains 14 residues. The germline V gene has CDR1 SQVTM and CDR2 ANQGSEA. The CDR3 bases are TGCAGCGCCCGAGGGACTAGCGATAGCTACGAGCAGTACTTC. This gives the protein CSARGTSDSYEQYF.

This sequence joins TRBV20-1 and TRBJ2-5, with 14 bases identical to TRBD2. Germline assignment: CDR1 DFQATT and CDR2 SNEGSKA (reference sequence). The V gene end was trimmed by 8 bases and the J gene end by 4 bases; junction bases not matched to a gene: 15. This CDR3 spans 17 amino acids. CDR3 sequence (DNA): TGCAGTACCACCGGGACTAGCGGGAGAGAGTTCCTAGAGACCCAGTACTTC. It specifies CSTTGTSGREFLETQYF.

The chain uses TRBV4-2 and TRBJ2-2, with D tentatively TRBD1 or TRBD2 (5 bases each). The CDR3 extends over 16 amino acids. Trimming cost V 4 bases and J 5 bases, with 17 bases left between them. CDR1 LGHNA and CDR2 YNFKEQ come from the germline V gene. The CDR3 DNA is TGTGCCAGCAGCCCCGTCGGGGCGGGCGGTACCGGGGAGCTGTTTTTT. Residues: CASSPVGAGGTGELFF.

The genes are TRBV9 and TRBJ1-1, with a tentative D call TRBD1 (5 bases). Germline V CDR1 and CDR2: SGDLS, YYNGEE. Trimming took 4 bases from V and 5 from J, leaving 18 bases between them. The CDR3 runs 15 residues. CDR3 loop: CASSPSRDSRTEAFF. DNA of the CDR3: TGTGCCAGCAGCCCTAGCAGGGATTCGAGAACTGAAGCTTTCTTT. Looking up the rest from reference TRBV9 and TRBJ1-1 gives the full variable domain: DSGVTQTPKHLITATGQRVTLRCSPRSGDLSVYWYQQSLDQGLQFLIQYYNGEERAKGNILERFSAQQFPDLHSELNLSSLELGDSALYFCASSPSRDSRTEAFFGQGTRLTVV.

The chain employs TRBV7-2 and TRBJ1-6; 10 nucleotides agree with TRBD1. The CDR3 sequence is 13 residues long. The germline CDR1 and CDR2 sequences are SGHTA and FQGNSA. J gave up 7 bases and V 6 bases, and 0 bases lay outside the gene matches. CDR3 loop: CASRTGGNSPLHF. As DNA, the CDR3 is TGTGCCAGCAGGACAGGGGGCAATTCACCCCTCCACTTT. Based on the CDR3 plus reference TRBV7-2 and TRBJ1-6, the full variable domain is GAGVSQSPSNKVTEKGKDVELRCDPISGHTALYWYRQSLGQGLEFLIYFQGNSAPDKSGLPSDRFSAERTGGSVSTLTIQRTQQEDSAVYLCASRTGGNSPLHFGNGTRLTVT.

This clonotype was counted a few times. This chain links TRBV5-1 with TRBJ2-2; no firm D call. V gave up 5 bases and J gave up 0 bases, with 11 bases separating them. The CDR3 totals 15 residues. The germline V gene encodes CDR1 SGHRS and CDR2 YFSETQ. This chain's CDR3 is CASSLGPPNTGELFF. CDR3 nucleotide sequence: TGCGCCAGCAGTTTAGGGCCTCCGAACACCGGGGAGCTGTTTTTT.

The chain carries TRBV20-1 and TRBJ1-1; weak D call: TRBD1 (5 bases). Germline lookup yields CDR1 DFQATT and CDR2 SNEGSKA (reference sequence). This CDR3 is 16 amino acids long. V dropped 4 bases and J dropped 1 base, with 19 bases sitting between them. CDR3 region: CSAKDLILGGNTEAFF. DNA of the CDR3: TGCAGTGCTAAGGATCTAATCCTCGGGGGGAACACTGAAGCTTTCTTT.

The rearrangement links TRBV5-1 to TRBJ2-6; D remains unclear. The germline V gene has CDR1 SGHRS and CDR2 YFSETQ. The CDR3 consists of 16 residues. V was pared by 2 bases and J by 0 bases, with 9 bases between. CDR3 residues: CASSFAPRSGANVLTF. The CDR3 DNA sequence: TGCGCCAGCAGCTTTGCCCCTCGCTCTGGGGCCAACGTCCTGACTTTC.

The genes are TRBV29-1 and TRBJ2-1, with 11 bases fitting TRBD2. Germline V gene data show CDR1 as SQVTM and CDR2 as ANQGSEA. V trimming: 4 bases; J trimming: 10 bases; junction bases outside the gene matches: 3. The CDR3 is made up of 12 amino acids. The CDR3 bases are TGCAGCGTTGTTGCTAGCGGGGGGGAGCAGTTCTTC. Translated: CSVVASGGEQFF.

This clonotype was recorded a few times. CDR3 sequence reads: CASSYTPTSYNEQFF. For the CDR3, the DNA is TGTGCCAGCAGTTACACACCAACCTCCTACAATGAGCAGTTCTTC. The rearrangement links TRBV6-5 to TRBJ2-1; D unresolved. CDR1 and CDR2 (germline): MNHEY, SVGAGI. V shed 2 bases and J shed 0 bases, with 8 bases lying between them. CDR3 length: 15 amino acids.

This clonotype was seen a few times. The rearrangement links TRBV29-1 to TRBJ2-1, with D unresolved. Trimming removed 3 bases at V and 4 bases at J, with 13 bases between. The length of the CDR3 is 14 residues. The germline V gene has CDR1 SQVTM and CDR2 ANQGSEA. Written as DNA, the CDR3 is TGCAGCGTTGATGCGAACGGAATATACAATGAGCAGTTCTTC. This translates into CSVDANGIYNEQFF.

The rearrangement links TRBV20-1 to TRBJ2-1; D unclear. The germline CDR1 and CDR2 sequences are DFQATT and SNEGSKA (reference sequence). Trimming pared 0 bases from V and 4 bases from J, leaving 16 bases between. The length of the CDR3 is 16 residues. The CDR3 is CSARDLREGFYNEQFF. CDR3 DNA sequence: TGCAGTGCTAGAGATCTTAGGGAAGGATTTTACAATGAGCAGTTCTTC.

The rearrangement joins TRBV3-1 to TRBJ2-4; D not certain. The V end lost 0 bases, the J end lost 13 bases, and 22 bases lay between the germline ends. The CDR3 sequence is 16 residues long. CDR1 and CDR2 from the germline V gene are LGHDT and YNNKEL (reference sequence). This chain's CDR3 is CASSQDLGPPSSEQYF. For the CDR3, the DNA is TGTGCCAGCAGCCAAGATCTTGGGCCACCCTCGAGTGAGCAGTACTTC.

This clonotype was seen once. The V call is TRBV3-1, the J call TRBJ2-3; D is unresolved. V was pared by 4 bases and J by 4 bases, with 9 bases between. The CDR3 extends over 13 amino acids. CDR1 is LGHDT and CDR2 is YNNKEL in the germline V gene (reference sequence). The CDR3 DNA reads as TGTGCCAGCAGCCCCCCCCATTCAGATACGCAGTATTTT. Translating gives CASSPPHSDTQYF.

As concerns this clonotype: Possible read error: a much larger clone is one base away. The gene calls are TRBV12-3 or TRBV12-4 and TRBJ2-4, with 11 bases fitting TRBD1. V lost 3 bases to trimming and J lost 6 bases; unmatched junction nucleotides: 7. The CDR3 has 16 amino acids. CDR3 DNA sequence: TGTGCCAGCAGTTTTTGGAGGACAGGGGGCGGAAACATTCAGTACTTC. Protein product: CASSFWRTGGGNIQYF.

This sequence joins TRBV5-1 and TRBJ1-1; TRBD1 might be the D (5 bases). Trimming removed 3 bases at V and 5 bases at J, with 17 bases between. There are 15 residues in the CDR3. Germline V lookup: CDR1 SGHRS, CDR2 YFSETQ. DNA of the CDR3: TGCGCCAGCAGCTCCCAGGGTCCTGTCCGGACTGAAGCTTTCTTT. Translation: CASSSQGPVRTEAFF. The variable domain in full, completed from reference TRBV5-1 and TRBJ1-1, reads KAGVTQTPRYLIKTRGQQVTLSCSPISGHRSVSWYQQTPGQGLQFLFEYFSETQRNKGNFPGRFSGRQFSNSRSEMNVSTLELGDSALYLCASSSQGPVRTEAFFGQGTRLTVV.